Listed here is a single T cell receptor beta chain. The data were obtained in a study of blood T cell repertoires in COVID-19. Whole-study context: Whether acute or convalescent, the COVID-19 samples came from the United States, Italy and Spain.

The repertoire was sequenced with immunoSEQ multiplex PCR; TCRdb's copy has only in-frame clones and lacks some. The sample carries approximately 200,000 clones, 80% to 90% recorded once. The sequenced sample consisted of peripheral blood. The TCR sequence derives from a woman at least 80 years old with COVID-19, enrolled during active disease.

CDR3 region: CASSINRNSGNTIYF. CDR3 bases: TGTGCCAGTAGTATAAACAGGAACTCTGGAAACACCATATATTTT. The rearrangement links TRBV19 to TRBJ1-3; TRBD1 is a possible D gene (5 bases). This CDR3 is 15 amino acids long. V dropped 2 bases and J dropped 0 bases, with 8 bases sitting between them. Germline values: CDR1 LNHDA, CDR2 SQIVND (reference sequence).